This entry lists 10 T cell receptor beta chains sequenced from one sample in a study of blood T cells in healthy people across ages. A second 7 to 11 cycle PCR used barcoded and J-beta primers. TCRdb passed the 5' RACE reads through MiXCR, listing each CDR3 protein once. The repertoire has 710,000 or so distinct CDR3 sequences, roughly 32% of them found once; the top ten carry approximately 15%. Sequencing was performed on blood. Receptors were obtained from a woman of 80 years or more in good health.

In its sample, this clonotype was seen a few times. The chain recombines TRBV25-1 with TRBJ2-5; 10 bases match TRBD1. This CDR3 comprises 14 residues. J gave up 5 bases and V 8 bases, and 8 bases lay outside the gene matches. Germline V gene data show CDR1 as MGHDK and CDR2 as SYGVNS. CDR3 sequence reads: CASGSDRGYETQYF. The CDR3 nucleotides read TGTGCCAGCGGTTCGGACAGGGGGTACGAGACCCAGTACTTC.

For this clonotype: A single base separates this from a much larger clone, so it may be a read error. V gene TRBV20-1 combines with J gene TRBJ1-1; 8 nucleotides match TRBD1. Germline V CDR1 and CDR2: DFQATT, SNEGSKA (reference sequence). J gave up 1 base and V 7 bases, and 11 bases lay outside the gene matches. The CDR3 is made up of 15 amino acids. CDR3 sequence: CSVREDRETNTEAFF. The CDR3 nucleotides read TGCAGTGTTAGGGAGGACAGGGAAACGAACACTGAAGCTTTCTTT.

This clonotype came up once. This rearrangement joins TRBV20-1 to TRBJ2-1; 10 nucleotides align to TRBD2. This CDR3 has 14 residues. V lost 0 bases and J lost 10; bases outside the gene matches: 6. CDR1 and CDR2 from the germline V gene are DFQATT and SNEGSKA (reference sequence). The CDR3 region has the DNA TGCAGTGCTAGAGAAGAGCGGGAGGGGCGGGAGCAGTTCTTC. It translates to CSAREEREGREQFF.

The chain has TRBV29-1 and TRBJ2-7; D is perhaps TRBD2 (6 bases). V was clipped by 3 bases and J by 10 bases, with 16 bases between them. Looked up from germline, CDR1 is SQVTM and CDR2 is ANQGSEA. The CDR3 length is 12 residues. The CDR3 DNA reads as TGCAGCGTTGAGAGGACGGGGGATACCCAGTACTTC. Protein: CSVERTGDTQYF.

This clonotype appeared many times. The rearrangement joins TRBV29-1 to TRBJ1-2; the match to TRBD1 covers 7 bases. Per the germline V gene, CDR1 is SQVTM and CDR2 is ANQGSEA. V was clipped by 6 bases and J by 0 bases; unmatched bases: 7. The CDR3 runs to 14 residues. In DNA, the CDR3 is TGCAGCGTCGTACAGGGGAACACTAACTATGGCTACACCTTC. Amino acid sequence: CSVVQGNTNYGYTF.

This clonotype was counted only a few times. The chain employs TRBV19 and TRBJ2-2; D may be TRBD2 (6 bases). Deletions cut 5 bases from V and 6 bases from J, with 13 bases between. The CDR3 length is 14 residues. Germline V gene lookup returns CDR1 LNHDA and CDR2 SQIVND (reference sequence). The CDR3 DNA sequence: TGTGCCAGTAGTCCCCTCCCGGGGGCCGGGGAGCTGTTTTTT. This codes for CASSPLPGAGELFF.

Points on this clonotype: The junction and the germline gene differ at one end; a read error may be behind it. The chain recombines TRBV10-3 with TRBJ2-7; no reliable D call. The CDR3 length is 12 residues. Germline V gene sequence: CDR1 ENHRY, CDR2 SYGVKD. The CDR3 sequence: CTISGPDYEQYF. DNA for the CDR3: TGTACCATCAGTGGCCCAGACTACGAGCAGTACTTC.

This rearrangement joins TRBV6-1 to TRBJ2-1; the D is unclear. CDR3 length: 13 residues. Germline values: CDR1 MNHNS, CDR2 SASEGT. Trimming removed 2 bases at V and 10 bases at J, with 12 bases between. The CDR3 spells CASSESEAREQFF. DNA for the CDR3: TGTGCCAGCAGTGAATCTGAGGCAAGAGAGCAGTTCTTC.

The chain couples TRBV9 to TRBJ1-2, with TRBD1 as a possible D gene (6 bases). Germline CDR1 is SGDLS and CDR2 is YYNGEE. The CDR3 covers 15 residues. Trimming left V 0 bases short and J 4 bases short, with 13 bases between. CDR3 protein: CASSVGGRTAYGYTF. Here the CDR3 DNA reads TGTGCCAGCAGCGTAGGTGGACGGACAGCCTATGGCTACACCTTC.

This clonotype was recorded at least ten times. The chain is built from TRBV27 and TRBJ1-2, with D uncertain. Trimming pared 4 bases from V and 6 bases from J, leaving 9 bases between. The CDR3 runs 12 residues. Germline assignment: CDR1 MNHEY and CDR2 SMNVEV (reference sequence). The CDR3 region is CASSSDLNGYTF. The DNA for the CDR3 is TGTGCCAGCAGTTCGGACCTGAATGGCTACACCTTC.